Following are 27 T cell receptor beta chains from one sample sequenced in a study of blood T cell repertoires in COVID-19. Sequencing used immunoSEQ multiplex PCR; TCRdb keeps in-frame clones, though not all of them. The sample lists over 200,000 clones, about nine tenths occurring once. The sample taken for sequencing was peripheral blood. The receptors were gathered from an older woman with acute or convalescent COVID-19.

The chain employs TRBV28 and TRBJ1-2; D remains unclear. Germline CDR1 is MDHEN and CDR2 is SYDVKM. The CDR3 runs to 11 residues. V shed 2 bases and J shed 7 bases, with 5 bases lying between them. This CDR3 is CASSLRSGYTF. CDR3 coding DNA: TGTGCCAGCAGTTTAAGGAGTGGCTACACCTTC.

This chain joins TRBV12-2 and TRBJ1-5. TRBV12-2 is described as a pseudogene. CDR3 size: 16 residues. The DNA of the CDR3 is TGTGCAAGTCGCCCCAGTACGGGTTGTAGCAATCAGCCCCAGCATTTT. This codes for CASRPSTGCSNQPQHF.

The chain employs TRBV28 and TRBJ1-3; possible D gene TRBD1, 6 bases. The V gene lost 2 bases and the J gene lost 3 bases, with 11 bases spanning the gap. The CDR3 is 15 amino acids. Germline V lookup: CDR1 MDHEN, CDR2 SYDVKM. The DNA for the CDR3 is TGTGCCAGCAGTTTAGGGGGCCTGGGTGGAAACACCATATATTTT. Residues: CASSLGGLGGNTIYF.

The CDR3 nucleotides are TGTGCCAGCAGTGGCCTGAGCCCTATATTCGCAGGTCCTAATGAAAAACTGTTTTTT. Translated: CASSGLSPIFAGPNEKLFF. The chain carries TRBV6-1 and TRBJ1-4; D not certain. The germline V and J ends were trimmed by 4 bases and 3 bases, with 24 bases remaining between them. The CDR3 length is 19 residues. CDR1 and CDR2 (germline): MNHNS, SASEGT.

The chain couples TRBV7-9 to TRBJ1-1, with unresolved D. Germline CDR1 SEHNR, CDR2 FQNEAQ (reference sequence). The CDR3 length is 16 residues. V shed 7 bases and J shed 0 bases, with 18 bases lying between them. The CDR3 DNA reads as TGTGCCAGCACCCCAAACCGGTTTCTAATGAACACTGAAGCTTTCTTT. Translated, it gives CASTPNRFLMNTEAFF.

J is TRBJ1-3 and V is TRBV28; D may be TRBD1 (5 bases). Trimming left V 5 bases short and J 3 bases short, with 14 bases between. This CDR3 has 15 residues. Germline V lookup: CDR1 MDHEN, CDR2 SYDVKM. CDR3 amino acids: CASSRMGGYGNTIYF. The CDR3 DNA is TGTGCCAGCAGTCGGATGGGGGGATATGGAAACACCATATATTTT. Complete variable domain (other parts from reference TRBV28 and TRBJ1-3): DVKVTQSSRYLVKRTGEKVFLECVQDMDHENMFWYRQDPGLGLRLIYFSYDVKMKEKGDIPEGYSVSREKKERFSLILESASTNQTSMYLCASSRMGGYGNTIYFGEGSWLTVV.

V usage is TRBV12-3 or TRBV12-4 and J usage is TRBJ1-1; weak D call: TRBD1 (5 bases). The CDR3 totals 13 residues. With 2 bases removed from V and 8 bases from J, the gap between germline ends came to 12 bases. The CDR3 DNA reads as TGTGCCAGCAGTTTACTGCCCCGGACAGAAGCTTTCTTT. It codes for CASSLLPRTEAFF.

Details on this clone: Additional DNA sequences in this sample encode the identical CDR3. The chain carries TRBV6-5 and TRBJ1-2; 7 bases map to TRBD1. The V gene's germline CDR1 is MNHEY and CDR2 SVGAGI. V lost 6 bases, J lost 8 bases, and 3 bases stayed unmatched. The CDR3 is 11 residues long. The CDR3 loop is CASRQGYGYTF. CDR3 DNA sequence: TGTGCCAGCAGACAGGGGTACGGCTACACCTTC.

This clone was recorded once. The J gene is TRBJ1-1, the V gene TRBV5-1; D ambiguous. This CDR3 is built from 13 residues. Germline V gives CDR1 SGHRS, CDR2 YFSETQ. The V end was cut by 5 bases, the J end by 4 bases, with 12 bases between. The CDR3 DNA sequence: TGCGCCAGCAGTGAGGGCGCCGGCACTGAAGCTTTCTTT. Amino acids: CASSEGAGTEAFF.

The J gene is TRBJ1-2, the V gene TRBV28, with TRBD1 matching 8 bases. The J segment lost 4 bases and the V segment lost 6 bases, leaving 10 bases of the junction unmatched. Germline CDR1 and CDR2: MDHEN and SYDVKM. CDR3 length: 15 amino acids. The CDR3 sequence is CASRSPGGATYGYTF. CDR3 DNA: TGTGCCAGCAGATCCCCAGGGGGCGCTACCTATGGCTACACCTTC.

The CDR3 bases are TGTGCCAGCAGGCGCCGGGACAGCAACTTCTATGGCTACACCTTC. Amino acid sequence: CASRRRDSNFYGYTF. The V gene is TRBV28, the J gene TRBJ1-2; 7 nucleotides line up with TRBD1. The CDR3 runs to 15 residues. J was trimmed by 4 bases and V by 6 bases; bases with no gene match: 11. Germline CDR1 reads MDHEN; CDR2 reads SYDVKM.

This chain links TRBV30 with TRBJ1-2; D is unresolved. This CDR3 has 11 amino acids. The germline V gene encodes CDR1 GTSNPN and CDR2 SVGIG (reference sequence). Trimming took off 2 bases at V and 8 bases at J, with 9 bases between the two ends. The CDR3 loop is CAWSPAAGYTF. The DNA of the CDR3 is TGTGCCTGGAGTCCCGCGGCCGGCTACACCTTC. The full variable domain, rest sourced from reference TRBV30 and TRBJ1-2, is SQTIHQWPATLVQPVGSPLSLECTVEGTSNPNLYWYRQAAGRGLQLLFYSVGIGQISSEVPQNLSASRPQDRQFILSSKKLLLSDSGFYLCAWSPAAGYTFGSGTRLTVV.

This rearrangement joins TRBV3-1 (or the pseudogene TRBV3-2) to TRBJ2-2, with 8 bases fitting TRBD2. V was pared by 3 bases and J by 1 base, with 10 bases of the junction left unmatched. The length of the CDR3 is 18 residues. Per the germline V gene, CDR1 is LGHDT and CDR2 is YNNKEL (reference sequence). CDR3 in amino acids: CASSHYVWRGENTGELFF. CDR3 nucleotides: TGTGCCAGCAGCCATTACGTCTGGCGGGGGGAGAACACCGGGGAGCTGTTTTTT.

V gene TRBV27 combines with J gene TRBJ1-3; maybe TRBD1 (5 bases). Germline V gene data show CDR1 as MNHEY and CDR2 as SMNVEV (reference sequence). The CDR3 runs 14 residues. V gave up 2 bases and J gave up 2 bases, with 7 bases separating them. CDR3 protein: CASSLKGAGNTIYF. In DNA, the CDR3 is TGTGCCAGCAGTTTAAAAGGGGCTGGAAACACCATATATTTT.

The chain combines TRBV7-9 with TRBJ2-5; 8 nucleotides line up with TRBD2. The germline V gene encodes CDR1 SEHNR and CDR2 FQNEAQ (reference sequence). Trimming cost V 4 bases and J 5 bases; bases outside gene matches: 9. The CDR3 totals 15 residues. CDR3 DNA sequence: TGTGCCAGCAGCTACCCGGGGGGGCCGAGTGAGACCCAGTACTTC. Its protein product is CASSYPGGPSETQYF. Together with reference TRBV7-9 and TRBJ2-5, the CDR3 gives the full variable domain: DTGVSQNPRHKITKRGQNVTFRCDPISEHNRLYWYRQTLGQGPEFLTYFQNEAQLEKSRLLSDRFSAERPKGSFSTLEIQRTEQGDSAMYLCASSYPGGPSETQYFGPGTRLLVL.

This rearrangement joins TRBV11-2 to TRBJ1-2; D is uncertain. The germline V and J ends were trimmed by 6 bases and 3 bases, with 11 bases remaining between them. CDR1 is SGHAT and CDR2 is FQNNGV in the germline V gene. There are 13 residues in the CDR3. This CDR3 is CASSRVGHYGYTF. CDR3 nucleotide sequence: TGTGCCAGCAGTCGAGTTGGGCACTATGGCTACACCTTC.

Points on this clone: The same CDR3 is also encoded by other DNA sequences in this sample. The rearrangement links TRBV18 to TRBJ1-5; 7 nucleotides agree with TRBD1. The junction had 3 bases not matched to a gene; V was cut back by 3 bases and J by 7 bases. The CDR3 spans 13 residues. Germline CDR1 and CDR2: KGHSH and LQKENI. In nucleotides, the CDR3 is TGTGCCAGCTCACCCGACAGGGACCAGCCCCAGCATTTT. Amino acids: CASSPDRDQPQHF.

This chain uses TRBV6-4 with TRBJ1-2, with a possible D match to TRBD1 (6 bases). V dropped 0 bases and J dropped 4 bases, with 9 bases sitting between them. The germline gives CDR1 MRHNA, CDR2 SNTAGT. This CDR3 is built from 14 residues. CDR3 nucleotides: TGTGCCAGCAGTGACTCGGGCAGGGGCTATGGCTACACCTTC. Protein sequence: CASSDSGRGYGYTF.

Only one count was recorded for this clone. The chain combines TRBV4-1 with TRBJ2-3; the match to TRBD2 covers 14 bases. The junction had 18 bases not matched to a gene; V was cut back by 3 bases and J by 4 bases. The CDR3 is 21 amino acids. CDR1 and CDR2 from the germline V gene are MGHRA and YSYEKL. The CDR3 loop reads CASSQTGWRGTSGSGADTQYF. The CDR3 DNA follows: TGCGCCAGCAGCCAGACGGGTTGGAGGGGGACTAGCGGGAGTGGCGCAGATACGCAGTATTTT.

This rearrangement joins TRBV6-5 to TRBJ1-5; the D gene is possibly TRBD1 (5 bases). Trimming took off 2 bases at V and 2 bases at J, with 13 bases between the two ends. In germline, CDR1 is MNHEY, CDR2 SVGAGI. The length of the CDR3 is 16 residues. The CDR3 region is CASSYGRGRGNQPQHF. The CDR3 DNA reads TGTGCCAGCAGTTACGGAAGGGGAAGGGGCAATCAGCCCCAGCATTTT.

This clone is a singleton in its sample. The chain has TRBV7-8 and TRBJ1-5; tentatively, D is TRBD1 (6 bases). The CDR3 totals 15 residues. Germline V gene data show CDR1 as SGHVS and CDR2 as FQNEAQ. Trimming shortened V by 1 base and J by 2 bases, and 9 bases separated the two germline ends. The CDR3: CASSLDRQGNQPQHF. The CDR3 DNA follows: TGTGCCAGCAGCTTAGATCGACAGGGCAATCAGCCCCAGCATTTT.

This clone was detected once. The rearrangement links TRBV28 to TRBJ1-1, with D tentatively TRBD1 (6 bases). CDR1 MDHEN and CDR2 SYDVKM come from the germline V gene. The V end was cut by 5 bases, the J end by 5 bases, with 12 bases between. CDR3 length: 13 amino acids. CDR3 in amino acids: CASSPGDRTEAFF. The CDR3 DNA reads as TGTGCCAGCAGTCCAGGGGATCGGACTGAAGCTTTCTTT.

V gene TRBV6-5 combines with J gene TRBJ2-1, with D possibly being TRBD2 (6 bases). Per the germline V gene, CDR1 is MNHEY and CDR2 is SVGAGI. Deletions cut 1 base from V and 1 base from J, with 11 bases between. The CDR3 runs to 16 residues. CDR3 sequence reads: CASSYFGSPSYNEQFF. The CDR3 DNA reads TGTGCCAGCAGTTACTTCGGGAGCCCATCCTACAATGAGCAGTTCTTC.

This clone was seen a few times. V is TRBV19 and J is TRBJ2-1; maybe TRBD2 (6 bases). The CDR3 loop spans 15 amino acids. Trimming took 1 base from V and 10 from J, leaving 17 bases between them. The germline V gene has CDR1 LNHDA and CDR2 SQIVND (reference sequence). CDR3 DNA: TGTGCCAGTAGTATAGTGGTCGGGGCCGGAGGGGAGCAGTTCTTC. Translating gives CASSIVVGAGGEQFF.

The CDR3 protein is CASSASGAGTGELFF. The CDR3 DNA is TGTGCCAGCAGCGCCTCAGGGGCTGGCACCGGGGAGCTGTTTTTT. J is TRBJ2-2 and V is TRBV11-2, with D perhaps matching TRBD1 (6 bases). V was clipped by 5 bases and J by 4 bases, with 14 bases between them. CDR3 length: 15 residues. Germline loops: CDR1 SGHAT, CDR2 FQNNGV.

The V gene is TRBV9, the J gene TRBJ1-1, with a weak D call TRBD1 (5 bases). In germline, CDR1 is SGDLS, CDR2 YYNGEE. This CDR3 comprises 15 residues. The germline V and J ends were trimmed by 0 bases and 1 base, with 10 bases remaining between them. The CDR3 sequence is CASSVDRTQNTEAFF. The CDR3 DNA is TGTGCCAGCAGCGTAGACAGGACACAGAACACTGAAGCTTTCTTT.

CDR3 sequence reads: CASSLAGAGELFF. The CDR3 DNA reads as TGTGCCAGCAGCTTAGCCGGAGCCGGGGAGCTGTTTTTT. This rearrangement joins TRBV11-2 to TRBJ2-2; no definite D call. The CDR3 has 13 amino acids. Germline CDR1 SGHAT, CDR2 FQNNGV. Trimming took 1 base from V and 6 from J, leaving 6 bases between them.